This T cell receptor beta chain was profiled in a study of human T cells and chemical hapten exposure. About the research overall: Alopecia areata, totalis and universalis patients, mostly female, were included.

CDR3 size: 14 residues. V lost 4 bases to trimming and J lost 3 bases, with 9 bases between them. Germline V CDR1 and CDR2: KGHDR, SFDVKD. Documented time point: pre-sensitization, week 0. Treatment specified: therapeutic diphenylcyclopropenone sensitization with weekly scalp DPC. Blood draws preceded each patch test application. Study results and limitations: Relative to control repertoires, expanded TCRs gave rise to significantly more large CDR3 similarity clusters.

To note about this clonotype: Its antigen is still unknown.

Each CDR3 protein gets one entry after TCRdb re-called the RACE reads with MiXCR. This sample has about 120,000 distinct CDR3 sequences, with approximately 13% found just once. The TCR sequence derives from a woman under 30 with alopecia areata. Some clones in this sample may be carry-over from other donors' samples. This material consisted of whole blood, taken in connection with sensitization to the hapten diphenylcyclopropenone (DPC). The gene calls are TRBV24-1 and TRBJ1-5; possibly TRBD1 for D (5 bases). As DNA, the CDR3 is TGTGCCACCAGTGACAGGGACTACAATCAGCCCCAGCATTTT. As protein: CATSDRDYNQPQHF.